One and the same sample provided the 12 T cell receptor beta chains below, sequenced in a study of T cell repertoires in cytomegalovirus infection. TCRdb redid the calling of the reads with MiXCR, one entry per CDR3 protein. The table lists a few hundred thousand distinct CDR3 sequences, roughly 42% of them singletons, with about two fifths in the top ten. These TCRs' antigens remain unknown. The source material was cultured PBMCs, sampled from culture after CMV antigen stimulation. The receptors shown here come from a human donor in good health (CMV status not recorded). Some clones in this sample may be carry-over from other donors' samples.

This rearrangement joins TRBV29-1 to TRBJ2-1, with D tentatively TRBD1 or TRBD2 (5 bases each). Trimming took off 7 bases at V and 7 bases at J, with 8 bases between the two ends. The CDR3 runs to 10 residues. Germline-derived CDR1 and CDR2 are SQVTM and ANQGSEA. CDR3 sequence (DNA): TGCAGCGCTGGGGGAAATGAGCAGTTCTTC. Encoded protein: CSAGGNEQFF.

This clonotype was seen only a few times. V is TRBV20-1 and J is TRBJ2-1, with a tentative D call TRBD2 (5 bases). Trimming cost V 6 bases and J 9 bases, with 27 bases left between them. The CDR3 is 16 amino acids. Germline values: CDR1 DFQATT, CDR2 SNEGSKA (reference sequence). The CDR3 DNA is TGCAGTGCCCCGACCCGGGGTCGTAAGATCTCCCGTGAGCAGTTCTTC. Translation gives CSAPTRGRKISREQFF.

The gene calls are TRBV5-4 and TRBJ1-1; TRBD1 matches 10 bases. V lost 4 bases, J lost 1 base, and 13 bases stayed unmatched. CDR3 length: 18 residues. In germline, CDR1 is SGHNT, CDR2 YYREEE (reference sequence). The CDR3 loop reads CASSRVRTGGLENTEAFF. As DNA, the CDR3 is TGTGCCAGCAGCCGTGTTAGGACAGGGGGTTTGGAGAACACTGAAGCTTTCTTT.

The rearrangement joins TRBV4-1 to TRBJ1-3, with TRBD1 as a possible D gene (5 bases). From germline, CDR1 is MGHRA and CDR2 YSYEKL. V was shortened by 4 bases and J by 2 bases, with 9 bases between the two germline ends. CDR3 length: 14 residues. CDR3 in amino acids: CASSPWGAGNTIYF. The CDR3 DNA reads TGCGCCAGCAGCCCATGGGGGGCTGGAAACACCATATATTTT.

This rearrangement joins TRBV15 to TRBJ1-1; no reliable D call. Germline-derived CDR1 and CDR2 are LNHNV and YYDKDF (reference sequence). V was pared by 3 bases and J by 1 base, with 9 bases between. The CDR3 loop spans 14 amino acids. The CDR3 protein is CATSSPGKNTEAFF. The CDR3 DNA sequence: TGTGCCACCAGCAGTCCAGGCAAGAACACTGAAGCTTTCTTT.

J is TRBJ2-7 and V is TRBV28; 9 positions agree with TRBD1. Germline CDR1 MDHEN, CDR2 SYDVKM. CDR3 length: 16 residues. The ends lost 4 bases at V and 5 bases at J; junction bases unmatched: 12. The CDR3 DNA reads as TGTGCCAGCAGTTCGCTCGTGGGACAGGGTTCCCACGAGCAGTACTTC. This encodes CASSSLVGQGSHEQYF.

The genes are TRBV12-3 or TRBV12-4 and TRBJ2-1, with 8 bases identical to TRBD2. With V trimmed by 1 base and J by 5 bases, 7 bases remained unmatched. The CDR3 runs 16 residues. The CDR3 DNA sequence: TGTGCCAGCAGTTTAGGACAGCGGGGGACCCACAATGAGCAGTTCTTC. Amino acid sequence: CASSLGQRGTHNEQFF.

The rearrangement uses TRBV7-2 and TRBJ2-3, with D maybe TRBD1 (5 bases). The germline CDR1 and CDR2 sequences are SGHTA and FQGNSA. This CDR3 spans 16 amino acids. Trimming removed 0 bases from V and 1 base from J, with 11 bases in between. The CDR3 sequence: CASSLAAGSGTDTQYF. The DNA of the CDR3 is TGTGCCAGCAGCTTAGCGGCAGGGTCTGGCACAGATACGCAGTATTTT.

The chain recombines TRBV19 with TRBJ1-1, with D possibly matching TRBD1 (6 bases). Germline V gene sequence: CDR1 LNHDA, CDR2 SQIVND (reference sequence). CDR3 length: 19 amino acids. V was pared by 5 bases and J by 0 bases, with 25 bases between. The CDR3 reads CASSLQGGHYYHLNTEAFF. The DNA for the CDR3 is TGTGCCAGTAGTTTACAGGGAGGACATTACTACCATTTGAACACTGAAGCTTTCTTT. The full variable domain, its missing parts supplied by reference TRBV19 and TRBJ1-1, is DGGITQSPKYLFRKEGQNVTLSCEQNLNHDAMYWYRQDPGQGLRLIYYSQIVNDFQKGDIAEGYSVSREKKESFPLTVTSAQKNPTAFYLCASSLQGGHYYHLNTEAFFGQGTRLTVV.

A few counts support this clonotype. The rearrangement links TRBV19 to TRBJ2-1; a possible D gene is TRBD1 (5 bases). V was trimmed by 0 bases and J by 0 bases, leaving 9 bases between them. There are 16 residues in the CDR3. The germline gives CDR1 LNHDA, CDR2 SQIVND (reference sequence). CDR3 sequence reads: CASSIDPTGSYNEQFF. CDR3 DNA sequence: TGTGCCAGTAGTATAGATCCCACAGGCTCCTACAATGAGCAGTTCTTC. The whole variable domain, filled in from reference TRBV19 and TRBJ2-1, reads DGGITQSPKYLFRKEGQNVTLSCEQNLNHDAMYWYRQDPGQGLRLIYYSQIVNDFQKGDIAEGYSVSREKKESFPLTVTSAQKNPTAFYLCASSIDPTGSYNEQFFGPGTRLTVL.

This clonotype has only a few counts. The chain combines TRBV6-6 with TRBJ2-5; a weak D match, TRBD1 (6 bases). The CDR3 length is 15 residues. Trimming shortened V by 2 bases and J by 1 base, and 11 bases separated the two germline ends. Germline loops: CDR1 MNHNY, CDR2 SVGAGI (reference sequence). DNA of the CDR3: TGTGCCAGCAGTTACAACAGGGTGGTCCAAGAGACCCAGTACTTC. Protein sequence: CASSYNRVVQETQYF.

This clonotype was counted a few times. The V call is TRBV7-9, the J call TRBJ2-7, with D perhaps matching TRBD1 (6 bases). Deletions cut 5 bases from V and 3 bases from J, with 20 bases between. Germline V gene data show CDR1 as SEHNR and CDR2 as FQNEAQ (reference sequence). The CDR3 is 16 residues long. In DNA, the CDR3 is TGTGCCAGCAGCCAACCTACAGGGTTCGGGTACTACGAGCAGTACTTC. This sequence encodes CASSQPTGFGYYEQYF.